This T cell receptor (beta chain) comes out of a study of blood T cell repertoires in COVID-19. Study context: PBMCs, B-cell-depleted T cells, or T cells provided the cDNA or gDNA that made up the material.

The length of the CDR3 is 14 residues. V was pared by 2 bases and J by 5 bases, with 10 bases between. CDR1 and CDR2 from the germline V gene are LNHDA and SQIVND (reference sequence). Profiled with immunoSEQ multiplex PCR; TCRdb holds only in-frame clones, not every one. This sample yields around 140,000 clones, of which around 87% are seen a single time; around 8.3% belongs to the top ten. The chain is built from TRBV19 and TRBJ1-5; D is unresolved. The source of this sequence is a woman aged 50 to 60 with active or convalescent COVID-19. Sequencing was done on a sample of peripheral blood. This CDR3 reads CASSISKAHQPQHF. As DNA, the CDR3 is TGTGCCAGTAGTATAAGTAAAGCGCATCAGCCCCAGCATTTT.